The 18 T cell receptor beta chains listed next were all sequenced from one sample in a study of regulatory T cells in long-lasting Graves disease. Time point specified: newly diagnosed GD, antithyroid drugs for less than 3 months. The TCR library was made from RNA extracted from PBMCs. According to the study, TCR beta libraries were built with iRepertoire HTBI primers and CDR3-region Arm-PCR. TCRdb passed the multiplex PCR reads through MiXCR, listing each CDR3 protein once. The repertoire holds 300,000 to 450,000 distinct CDR3 sequences, with 15% to 18% as singletons. The sample in question was peripheral blood mononuclear cells (PBMCs), obtained at new diagnosis, from a patient treated with antithyroid drugs. The receptors derive from a female donor with Graves disease.

This clonotype was counted at least ten times. The chain is built from TRBV6-5 and TRBJ2-3, with D possibly TRBD1 on 5 matching bases. Germline V gene lookup returns CDR1 MNHEY and CDR2 SVGAGI. This CDR3 spans 14 amino acids. V lost 2 bases, J lost 1 base, and 7 bases lay in between. Written as DNA, the CDR3 is TGTGCCAGCAGTTACAAAGGGGGCACAGATACGCAGTATTTT. Its translation: CASSYKGGTDTQYF.

The chain combines TRBV12-5 with TRBJ2-1, with D uncertain. CDR1 is LGHNT, CDR2 FRNRAP, per germline. The CDR3 runs to 16 residues. With 2 bases removed from V and 0 bases from J, the gap between germline ends came to 11 bases. CDR3 sequence reads: CASGLIVRSSYNEQFF. The CDR3 region has the DNA TGTGCTAGTGGTTTGATAGTGCGGAGCTCCTACAATGAGCAGTTCTTC.

This clonotype was recorded only once. At one of its ends the junction is not consistent with the germline gene, which may arise from a read error. The J gene is TRBJ1-3, the V gene TRBV4-1; D is undetermined. This CDR3 is 14 amino acids long. CDR1 is MGHRA, CDR2 YSYEKL, per germline. This chain's CDR3 is CASNQTQVGNTIYF. The CDR3 nucleotides are TGCGCCAGCAACCAAACGCAAGTGGGAAACACCATATATTTT.

This rearrangement joins TRBV27 to TRBJ2-1; 9 bases line up with TRBD2. Germline V CDR1 and CDR2: MNHEY, SMNVEV (reference sequence). The CDR3 runs to 16 residues. The ends lost 0 bases at V and 8 bases at J; junction bases unmatched: 8. The CDR3 here is CASSLSKNSGSDEQFF. CDR3 coding DNA: TGTGCCAGCAGTTTATCGAAAAATAGCGGGAGTGATGAGCAGTTCTTC.

This clonotype occurred many times. V and J are TRBV28 and TRBJ2-7; D is perhaps TRBD1 or TRBD2 (6 bases each). The CDR3 runs to 17 residues. Germline CDR1 MDHEN, CDR2 SYDVKM. V lost 2 bases and J lost 4, with 21 bases in between. The CDR3 protein is CASSLTRTIRGGYEQYF. CDR3 in DNA: TGTGCCAGCAGTTTAACTCGAACTATTCGAGGGGGGTACGAGCAGTACTTC.

This sequence joins TRBV2 and TRBJ2-1; 8 bases are shared with TRBD2. Germline-derived CDR1 and CDR2 are SNHLY and FYNNEI. Trimming removed 5 bases from V and 2 bases from J; junction bases left unmatched: 5. The CDR3 is 15 amino acids. The CDR3 DNA reads as TGTGCCAGCAGTTCAACTAGCGGTACCTACAATGAGCAGTTCTTC. This encodes CASSSTSGTYNEQFF.

This chain uses TRBV29-1 with TRBJ1-1, with D possibly being TRBD1 (5 bases). The CDR3 is 12 residues long. With 7 bases removed from V and 8 bases from J, the gap between germline ends came to 17 bases. From germline, CDR1 is SQVTM and CDR2 ANQGSEA. The CDR3 loop is CSATLQVREAFF. Written as DNA, the CDR3 is TGCAGCGCCACACTACAGGTCCGGGAAGCTTTCTTT.

At least ten counts were recorded for this clonotype. The chain has TRBV6-2 or TRBV6-3 and TRBJ2-5, with a weak D call TRBD1 (5 bases). Trimming took 6 bases from V and 4 from J, leaving 15 bases between them. This CDR3 comprises 14 residues. Per the germline V gene, CDR1 is MNHEY and CDR2 is SVGEGT. The CDR3 loop is CASSSPGLVETQYF. CDR3 nucleotides: TGTGCCAGCAGCTCTCCAGGGCTGGTAGAGACCCAGTACTTC.

This clonotype has more than one count but fewer than ten. The V call is TRBV5-1, the J call TRBJ2-6; D unclear. V lost 1 base and J lost 0, with 5 bases in between. Germline CDR1 is SGHRS and CDR2 is YFSETQ. This CDR3 is built from 15 residues. Here the CDR3 reads CASSLSDSGANVLTF. DNA of the CDR3: TGCGCCAGCAGCTTGTCGGACTCTGGGGCCAACGTCCTGACTTTC.

In its sample, this clonotype was seen many times. The genes are TRBV2 and TRBJ2-6; 11 bases fit TRBD2. CDR1 and CDR2 (germline): SNHLY, FYNNEI. J lost 1 base, V lost 7 bases, and 9 bases had no gene match. The CDR3 loop spans 18 amino acids. The chain's CDR3 is CASTDSGRASSGANVLTF. The CDR3 DNA reads as TGTGCCAGCACAGATAGCGGGAGGGCCAGTTCTGGGGCCAACGTCCTGACTTTC. The whole variable domain, filled in from reference TRBV2 and TRBJ2-6, reads EPEVTQTPSHQVTQMGQEVILRCVPISNHLYFYWYRQILGQKVEFLVSFYNNEISEKSEIFDDQFSVERPDGSNFTLKIRSTKLEDSAMYFCASTDSGRASSGANVLTFGAGSRLTVL.

This clonotype appeared a few times. The chain uses TRBV29-1 and TRBJ2-1; D gene uncertain. This CDR3 has 14 amino acids. Germline lookup yields CDR1 SQVTM and CDR2 ANQGSEA. V lost 6 bases and J lost 5, with 17 bases in between. In DNA, the CDR3 is TGCAGCGTGATTACTACAGAGAGCCACAATGAGCAGTTCTTC. This gives the protein CSVITTESHNEQFF.

This clonotype was observed at least ten times. The V call is TRBV20-1, the J call TRBJ2-5; weak D call: TRBD1 (6 bases). CDR1 DFQATT and CDR2 SNEGSKA come from the germline V gene (reference sequence). Trimming cost V 0 bases and J 5 bases, with 16 bases left between them. There are 15 residues in the CDR3. The CDR3 is CSARDPRQAHETQYF. As DNA, the CDR3 is TGCAGTGCTAGAGATCCCCGACAGGCCCATGAGACCCAGTACTTC.

In its sample, this clonotype was seen many times. The V and J genes are TRBV29-1 and TRBJ2-7, with 10 bases aligning to TRBD2. The CDR3 contains 16 residues. V lost 0 bases and J lost 5; bases outside the gene matches: 10. Germline V CDR1 and CDR2: SQVTM, ANQGSEA. CDR3 nucleotides: TGCAGCGTTGAAGATCCAGCTAGCGGGAGTTCCCACGAGCAGTACTTC. Translating it yields CSVEDPASGSSHEQYF.

This clonotype was observed many times. The rearrangement links TRBV12-3 or TRBV12-4 to TRBJ2-3; 14 nucleotides align to TRBD2. The V and J ends lost 5 bases and 4 bases, in that order; junction bases with no gene match: 5. This CDR3 region has 16 residues. CDR3 in DNA: TGTGCCAGCAGTCCCGGACTAGCGGGAGGTTCAGATACGCAGTATTTT. Its translation is CASSPGLAGGSDTQYF.

Ten or more counts support this clonotype. The chain couples TRBV5-1 to TRBJ2-7, with D possibly called TRBD1 or TRBD2 (5 bases each). The CDR3 consists of 17 residues. With 4 bases removed from V and 0 bases from J, the gap between germline ends came to 20 bases. CDR1 and CDR2 from the germline V gene are SGHRS and YFSETQ. The CDR3 bases are TGCGCCAGCAGCACGATATCCGGGACGGAATTCTCCTACGAGCAGTACTTC. Residues: CASSTISGTEFSYEQYF.

At least ten counts were recorded for this clonotype. J is TRBJ1-4 and V is TRBV5-1; no firm D call. CDR1 is SGHRS and CDR2 is YFSETQ in the germline V gene. Trimming shortened V by 1 base and J by 4 bases, and 8 bases separated the two germline ends. The CDR3 loop spans 14 amino acids. The CDR3 DNA reads TGCGCCAGCAGCTTGCGGACGGATAATGAAAAACTGTTTTTT. It is translated as CASSLRTDNEKLFF.

The genes are TRBV20-1 and TRBJ2-3, with D maybe TRBD2 (6 bases). The CDR3 length is 14 residues. Germline V CDR1 and CDR2: DFQATT, SNEGSKA (reference sequence). V was pared by 6 bases and J by 6 bases, with 19 bases between. DNA of the CDR3: TGCAGTGCGCGGGACTCCCAGACCGCGGATACGCAGTATTTT. It codes for CSARDSQTADTQYF.

In its sample, this clonotype was seen a few times. The chain employs TRBV4-1 and TRBJ2-7; D might be TRBD1 or TRBD2, each matching 5 bases. V lost 4 bases to trimming and J lost 6 bases, with 16 bases between them. This CDR3 contains 14 residues. CDR1 and CDR2 from the germline V gene are MGHRA and YSYEKL. The CDR3 bases are TGCGCCAGCAGCCCCCGGGACCCGAACCGCGAGCAGTACTTC. Translating gives CASSPRDPNREQYF.